This is a list of T cell receptor beta chains from one sample in a study of a mutant IDH1 vaccine in newly diagnosed glioma. Their antigens are not known. Generated by immunoSEQ multiplex PCR, the TCRdb table keeps only in-frame clones and is missing some. This sample has roughly 69,000 clones, with 85% to 90% found just once. Sequences were derived from PBMCs, sampled from a glioma patient whose treatment included an IDH1 peptide vaccine. The receptors derive from a young man with glioma. Each CDR3 is given with its conserved first and last residue. The order of the fields is clone size, V gene, J gene, CDR3 protein. Clone size appears in some rows only: once, few, many, or a class for an expanded clone.

>NA|TRBV29-1|TRBJ1-1
CSVDRGTEAFF
>NA|TRBV30|TRBJ1-6
CAYDSFNSPLHF
>once|TRBV28|TRBJ2-3
CASSLGGGQGATDTQYF
>NA|TRBV5-8|TRBJ1-5
CASSLRGYNQPQHF
>NA|TRBV2|TRBJ2-5
CASSEEWQVPQETQYF
>NA|TRBV4-3|TRBJ1-2
CASSQAWTEGYGYTF
>NA|TRBV5-5|TRBJ1-2
CASSLETSFYGYTF
>NA|TRBV9|TRBJ1-2
CASSVGDSLNYGYTF
>few|TRBV5-1|TRBJ1-1
CASSLVGPQAPEAFF
>once|TRBV27|TRBJ1-1
CASSFNPLWGTEAFF
>NA|TRBV20-1|TRBJ2-5
CSARTSQVQYF
>NA|TRBV5-6|TRBJ1-6
CASRFTLGSTHSPLHF
>NA|TRBV2|TRBJ1-1
CASRGPGGVNTEAFF
>NA|TRBV6-1|TRBJ1-5
CASSGTRQPNQPQHF
>once|TRBV28|TRBJ2-7
CASSLPGTGGLEQYF
>few|TRBV19|TRBJ1-1
CASSIISGRAFF
>NA|TRBV7-9|TRBJ1-2
CASSLDGGYGYTF
>NA|TRBV6-1|TRBJ1-6
CASSELGLGYSYNSPLHF